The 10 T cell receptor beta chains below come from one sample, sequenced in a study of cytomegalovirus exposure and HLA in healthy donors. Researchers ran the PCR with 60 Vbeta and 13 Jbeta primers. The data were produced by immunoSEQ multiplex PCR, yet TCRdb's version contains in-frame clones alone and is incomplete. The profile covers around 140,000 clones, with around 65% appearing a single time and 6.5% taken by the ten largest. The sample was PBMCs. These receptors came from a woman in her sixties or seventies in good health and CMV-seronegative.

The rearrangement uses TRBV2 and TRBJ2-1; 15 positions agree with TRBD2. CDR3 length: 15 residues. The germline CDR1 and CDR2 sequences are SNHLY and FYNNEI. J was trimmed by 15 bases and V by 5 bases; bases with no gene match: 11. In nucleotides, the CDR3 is TGTGCCAGCAGTCTAACTCGGACTAGCGGGAGGGGGCGGTTCTTC. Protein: CASSLTRTSGRGRFF.

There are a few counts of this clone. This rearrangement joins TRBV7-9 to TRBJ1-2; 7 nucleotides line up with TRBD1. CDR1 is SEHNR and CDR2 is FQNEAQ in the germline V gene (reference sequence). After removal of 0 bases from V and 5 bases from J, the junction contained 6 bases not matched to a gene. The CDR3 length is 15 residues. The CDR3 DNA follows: TGTGCCAGCAGCTTAGCGACAGGGTTAGAATATGGCTACACCTTC. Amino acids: CASSLATGLEYGYTF.

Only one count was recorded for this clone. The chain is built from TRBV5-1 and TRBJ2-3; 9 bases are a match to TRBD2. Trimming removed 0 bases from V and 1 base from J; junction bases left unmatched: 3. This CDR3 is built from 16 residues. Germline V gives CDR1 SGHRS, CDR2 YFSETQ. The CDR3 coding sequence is TGCGCCAGCAGCTTGGCTAGCGGGGCCCGCACAGATACGCAGTATTTT. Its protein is CASSLASGARTDTQYF.

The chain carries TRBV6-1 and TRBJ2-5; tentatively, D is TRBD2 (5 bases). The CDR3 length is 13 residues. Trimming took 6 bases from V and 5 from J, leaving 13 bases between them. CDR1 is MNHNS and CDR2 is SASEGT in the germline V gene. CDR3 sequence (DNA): TGTGCCAGCAGGCGCCGGGAACAGGAGACCCAGTACTTC. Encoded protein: CASRRREQETQYF.

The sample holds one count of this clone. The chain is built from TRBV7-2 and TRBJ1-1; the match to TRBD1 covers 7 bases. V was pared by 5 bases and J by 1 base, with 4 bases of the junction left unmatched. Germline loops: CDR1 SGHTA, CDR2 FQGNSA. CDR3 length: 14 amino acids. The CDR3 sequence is CASSPSGGNTEAFF. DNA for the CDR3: TGTGCCAGCAGCCCCTCAGGGGGGAACACTGAAGCTTTCTTT.

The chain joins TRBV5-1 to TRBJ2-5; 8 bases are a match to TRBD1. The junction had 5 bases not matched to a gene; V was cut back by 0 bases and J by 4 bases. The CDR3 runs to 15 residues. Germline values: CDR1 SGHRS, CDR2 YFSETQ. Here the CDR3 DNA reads TGCGCCAGCAGCTTGGTGGGTACAGGGGGAGAGACCCAGTACTTC. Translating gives CASSLVGTGGETQYF.

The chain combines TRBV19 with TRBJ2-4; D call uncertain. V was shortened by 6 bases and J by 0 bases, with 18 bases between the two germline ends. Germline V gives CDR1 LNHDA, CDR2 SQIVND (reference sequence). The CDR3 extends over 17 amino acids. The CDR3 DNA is TGTGCCAGTAGAGCTACAACAGTGCCTTTAGCCAAAAACATTCAGTACTTC. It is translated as CASRATTVPLAKNIQYF.

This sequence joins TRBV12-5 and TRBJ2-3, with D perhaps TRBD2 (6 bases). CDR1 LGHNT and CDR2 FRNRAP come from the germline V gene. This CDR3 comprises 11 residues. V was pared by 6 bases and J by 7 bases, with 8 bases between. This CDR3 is CASGEGYTQYF. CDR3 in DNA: TGTGCTAGTGGGGAGGGGTATACGCAGTATTTT.

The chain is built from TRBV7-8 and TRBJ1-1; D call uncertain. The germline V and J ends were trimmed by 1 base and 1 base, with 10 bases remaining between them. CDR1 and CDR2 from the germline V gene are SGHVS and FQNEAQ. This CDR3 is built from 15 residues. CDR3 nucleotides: TGTGCCAGCAGCTTAGTTCGCTCGGGGAACACTGAAGCTTTCTTT. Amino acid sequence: CASSLVRSGNTEAFF.

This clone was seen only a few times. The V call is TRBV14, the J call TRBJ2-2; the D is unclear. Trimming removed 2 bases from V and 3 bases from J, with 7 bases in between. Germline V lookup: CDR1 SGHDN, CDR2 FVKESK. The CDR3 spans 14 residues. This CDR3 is CASSQNTDTGELFF. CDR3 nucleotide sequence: TGTGCCAGCAGCCAAAACACAGACACCGGGGAGCTGTTTTTT.